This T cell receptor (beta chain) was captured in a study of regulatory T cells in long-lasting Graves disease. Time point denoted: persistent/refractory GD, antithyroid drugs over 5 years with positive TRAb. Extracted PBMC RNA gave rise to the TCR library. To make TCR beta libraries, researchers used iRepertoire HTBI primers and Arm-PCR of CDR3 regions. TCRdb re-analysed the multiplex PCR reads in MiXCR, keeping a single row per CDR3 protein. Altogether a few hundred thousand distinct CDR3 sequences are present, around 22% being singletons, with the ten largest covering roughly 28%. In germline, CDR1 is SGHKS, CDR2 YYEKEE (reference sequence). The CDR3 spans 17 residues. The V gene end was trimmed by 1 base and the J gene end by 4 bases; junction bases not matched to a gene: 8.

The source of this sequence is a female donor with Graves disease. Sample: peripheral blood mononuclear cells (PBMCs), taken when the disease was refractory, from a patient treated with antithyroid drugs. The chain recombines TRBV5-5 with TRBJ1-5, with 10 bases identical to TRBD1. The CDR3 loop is CASSLTGQGGSNQPQHF. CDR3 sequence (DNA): TGTGCCAGCAGCTTGACTGGACAGGGGGGTTCTAATCAGCCCCAGCATTTT. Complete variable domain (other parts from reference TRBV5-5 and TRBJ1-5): DAGVTQSPTHLIKTRGQQVTLRCSPISGHKSVSWYQQVLGQGPQFIFQYYEKEERGRGNFPDRFSARQFPNYSSELNVNALLLGDSALYLCASSLTGQGGSNQPQHFGDGTRLSIL.